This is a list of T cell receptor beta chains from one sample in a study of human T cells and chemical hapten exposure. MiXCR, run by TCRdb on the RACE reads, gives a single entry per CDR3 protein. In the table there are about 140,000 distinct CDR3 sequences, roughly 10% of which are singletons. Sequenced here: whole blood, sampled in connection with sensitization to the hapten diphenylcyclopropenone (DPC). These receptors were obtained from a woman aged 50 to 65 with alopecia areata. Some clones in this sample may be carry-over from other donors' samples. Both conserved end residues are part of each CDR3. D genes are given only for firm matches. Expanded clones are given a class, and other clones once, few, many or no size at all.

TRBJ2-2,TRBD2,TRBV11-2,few,CASSLGLAGGRTGELFF,TGTGCCAGCAGCTTAGGACTAGCGGGAGGGCGGACCGGGGAGCTGTTTTTT
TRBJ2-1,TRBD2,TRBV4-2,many,CASSQDFTSGAYNEQFF,TGTGCCAGCAGCCAGGACTTTACTAGCGGGGCATACAATGAGCAGTTCTTC
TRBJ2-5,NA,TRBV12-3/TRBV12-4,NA,CASSHVGAGQGTQYF,TGTGCCAGCAGTCACGTGGGGGCAGGCCAAGGGACCCAGTACTTC
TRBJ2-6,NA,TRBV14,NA,CASSLSATWRSSGANVLTF,TGTGCCAGCAGCCTCTCTGCCACTTGGCGGAGCTCTGGGGCCAACGTCCTGACTTTC
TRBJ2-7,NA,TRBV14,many,CASSQAPVIPYEQYF,TGTGCCAGCAGCCAAGCCCCCGTTATCCCCTACGAGCAGTACTTC
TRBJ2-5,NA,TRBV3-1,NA,CASSQDGRSKTQYF,TGTGCCAGCAGCCAAGACGGTAGGAGTAAGACCCAGTACTTC
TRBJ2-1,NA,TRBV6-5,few,CASSTGFSYNEQFF,TGTGCCAGCAGTACAGGGTTCTCCTACAATGAGCAGTTCTTC
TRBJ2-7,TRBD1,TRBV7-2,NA,CASSFLRGLNEQYF,TGTGCCAGCAGCTTTCTCAGGGGGCTGAACGAGCAGTACTTC
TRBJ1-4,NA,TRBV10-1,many,CASRGRKKLFF,TGCGCCAGCCGCGGTAGGAAAAAACTGTTTTTT
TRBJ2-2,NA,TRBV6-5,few,CASSKSAPNTGELFF,TGTGCCAGCAGTAAATCTGCCCCGAACACCGGGGAGCTGTTTTTT
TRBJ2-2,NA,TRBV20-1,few,CSARTGYPTGELFF,TGCAGTGCTAGAACAGGGTATCCGACCGGGGAGCTGTTTTTT
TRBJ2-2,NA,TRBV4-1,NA,CASSQVRERANTGELFF,TGCGCCAGCAGCCAAGTTCGGGAGCGGGCGAACACCGGGGAGCTGTTTTTT
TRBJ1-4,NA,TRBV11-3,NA,CASSRFNEKLFF,TGTGCCAGCTCGCGATTTAATGAAAAACTGTTTTTT
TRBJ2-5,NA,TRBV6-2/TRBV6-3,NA,CASSYFETQYF,TGTGCCAGCAGTTACTTTGAGACCCAGTACTTC
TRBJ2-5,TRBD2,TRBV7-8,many,CASSQLAPETQYF,TGTGCCAGCAGCCAACTAGCGCCGGAGACCCAGTACTTC
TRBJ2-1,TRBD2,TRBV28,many,CASSSQIAGGRFF,TGTGCCAGCAGTTCCCAGATCGCGGGAGGTCGGTTCTTC
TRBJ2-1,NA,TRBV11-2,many,CASSLARGSSYNEQFF,TGTGCCAGCAGCTTAGCGCGAGGCAGCTCCTACAATGAGCAGTTCTTC
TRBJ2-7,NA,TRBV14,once,CASSRLGQPYEQYF,TGTGCCAGCAGCCGCCTGGGACAACCCTACGAGCAGTACTTC
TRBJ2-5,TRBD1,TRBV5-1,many,CASNRQGTETQYF,TGCGCCAGCAATAGACAGGGGACTGAGACCCAGTACTTC
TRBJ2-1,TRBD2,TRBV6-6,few,CASSYAGTSNEQFF,TGTGCCAGCAGTTACGCCGGGACTAGCAATGAGCAGTTCTTC
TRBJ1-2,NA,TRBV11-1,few,CASSSGDF,TGTGCCAGCAGCTCCGGGGACTTC
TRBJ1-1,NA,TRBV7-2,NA,CASSLGARVGTEAFF,TGTGCCAGCAGCTTAGGGGCACGGGTTGGGACTGAAGCTTTCTTT
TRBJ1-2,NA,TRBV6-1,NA,CASSDLGRGYTF,TGTGCCAGCAGTGACCTGGGGCGCGGCTACACCTTC
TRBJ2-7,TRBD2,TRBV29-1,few,CSVGLAANYEQYF,TGCAGCGTTGGGCTAGCGGCAAATTACGAGCAGTACTTC
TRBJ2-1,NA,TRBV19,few,CASTSRDPVYNEQFF,TGTGCCAGTACTAGCCGGGACCCGGTCTACAATGAGCAGTTCTTC
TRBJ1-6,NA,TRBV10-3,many,CAISRAREGAYNSPLHF,TGTGCCATCAGCAGAGCCAGGGAGGGGGCCTATAATTCACCCCTCCACTTT
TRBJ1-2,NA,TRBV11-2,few,CASSHITTFNYGYTF,TGTGCCAGCAGCCACATAACGACATTTAACTATGGCTACACCTTC
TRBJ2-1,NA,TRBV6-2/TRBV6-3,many,CASSNPGVLNEQFF,TGTGCCAGCAGTAACCCGGGAGTGTTGAATGAGCAGTTCTTC